These 27 T cell receptor beta chains were all obtained from the same sample, sequenced in a study of T cell responses to AZD1222 COVID-19 vaccine. TCRdb's copy holds only in-frame clones and misses some; the assay was immunoSEQ multiplex PCR. The sample lists roughly 91,000 clones; over 85% were seen once. The sample was peripheral blood, taken on day 0 of AZD1222 vaccination. The receptor source for this set is an adult in good health.

Only one count was recorded for this clone. This chain uses TRBV4-1 with TRBJ2-7; TRBD1 agrees at 7 bases. Trimming took 0 bases from V and 6 from J; bases not matched to a gene: 5. This CDR3 has 14 residues. CDR1 is MGHRA and CDR2 is YSYEKL in the germline V gene. The CDR3 protein is CASSQDTGEVEQYF. DNA of the CDR3: TGCGCCAGCAGCCAAGATACAGGGGAAGTCGAGCAGTACTTC.

The CDR3 nucleotides are TGTGCCAGCACCTCGGGGGCTAGCGGGAATGCGCAGTATTTT. Protein product: CASTSGASGNAQYF. V is TRBV2 and J is TRBJ2-3; 9 bases match TRBD2. The CDR3 extends over 14 amino acids. Per germline, CDR1 SNHLY and CDR2 FYNNEI. The J segment lost 10 bases and the V segment lost 7 bases, leaving 12 bases of the junction unmatched.

This rearrangement joins TRBV27 to TRBJ1-1; D perhaps matches TRBD1 (5 bases). Trimming pared 2 bases from V and 7 bases from J, leaving 11 bases between. This CDR3 is built from 13 residues. Germline assignment: CDR1 MNHEY and CDR2 SMNVEV (reference sequence). DNA for the CDR3: TGTGCCAGCAGTTTAAGAGGGGATGGTGAAGCTTTCTTT. Translated: CASSLRGDGEAFF.

The V and J genes are TRBV7-9 and TRBJ1-1, with D possibly TRBD1 on 6 matching bases. The germline gives CDR1 SEHNR, CDR2 FQNEAQ (reference sequence). CDR3 length: 15 residues. V was cut by 1 base and J by 2 bases, with 11 bases left in between. The CDR3, as DNA: TGTGCCAGCAGCTTAGGCGGGACATTAAACACTGAAGCTTTCTTT. It translates to CASSLGGTLNTEAFF.

The count of this clone is one. This chain connects TRBV6-2 or TRBV6-3 to TRBJ1-2; D not certain. V was trimmed by 2 bases and J by 4 bases, leaving 14 bases between them. The CDR3 has 15 amino acids. Germline V gene data show CDR1 as MNHEY and CDR2 as SVGEGT. CDR3 DNA sequence: TGTGCCAGCAGTTACCCCCAGATGGCTGGCTATGGCTACACCTTC. This gives the protein CASSYPQMAGYGYTF.

The V and J genes are TRBV19 and TRBJ2-7; maybe TRBD1 (5 bases). V lost 4 bases, J lost 3 bases, and 10 bases lay in between. CDR1 LNHDA and CDR2 SQIVND come from the germline V gene (reference sequence). CDR3 size: 13 residues. The CDR3 is CASSRGPDYEQYF. In DNA form, the CDR3 reads TGTGCCAGTAGTAGGGGCCCCGACTACGAGCAGTACTTC.

Written as DNA, the CDR3 is TGTGCCAGCAGTTCCATCTCTAGCGGGAGAAACAATGAGCAGTTCTTC. Translation gives CASSSISSGRNNEQFF. The V call is TRBV27, the J call TRBJ2-1, with 10 nucleotides matching TRBD2. The CDR3 contains 16 residues. Germline assignment: CDR1 MNHEY and CDR2 SMNVEV (reference sequence). Trimming removed 4 bases from V and 5 bases from J; junction bases left unmatched: 8.

Here the CDR3 reads CASSGEHNSPLHF. CDR3 DNA sequence: TGTGCCAGCAGTGGAGAGCACAATTCACCCCTCCACTTT. The rearrangement links TRBV28 to TRBJ1-6; D gene uncertain. Germline loops: CDR1 MDHEN, CDR2 SYDVKM. The CDR3 length is 13 residues. Deletions cut 5 bases from V and 7 bases from J, with 9 bases between.

V is TRBV24-1 and J is TRBJ1-2; D gene ambiguous. The CDR3 consists of 12 residues. The V end lost 3 bases, the J end lost 4 bases, and 5 bases lay between the germline ends. The germline V gene has CDR1 KGHDR and CDR2 SFDVKD. CDR3 DNA: TGTGCCACCAGTGATGAGGTCTATGGCTACACCTTC. Its protein product is CATSDEVYGYTF.

The rearrangement links TRBV7-9 to TRBJ1-2; D is unresolved. CDR1 is SEHNR, CDR2 FQNEAQ, per germline (reference sequence). Trimming pared 3 bases from V and 8 bases from J, leaving 7 bases between. This CDR3 contains 11 residues. In nucleotides, the CDR3 is TGTGCCAGCAGCTTGGATGAGGGCTACACCTTC. This encodes CASSLDEGYTF.

The chain couples TRBV24-1 to TRBJ2-5; 10 bases align to TRBD2. Germline CDR1 and CDR2: KGHDR and SFDVKD. V trimming: 6 bases; J trimming: 1 base; junction bases outside the gene matches: 13. The CDR3 length is 18 residues. Here the CDR3 DNA reads TGTGCCACCAGTCAAGCGTGGGCTAGCGGGGGTTCCCAAGAGACCCAGTACTTC. It yields the protein CATSQAWASGGSQETQYF.

This chain links TRBV5-1 with TRBJ1-2; D remains ambiguous. This CDR3 is built from 14 residues. V was pared by 4 bases and J by 2 bases, with 12 bases between. CDR1 is SGHRS, CDR2 YFSETQ, per germline. The CDR3 here is CASSTSVGNYGYTF. CDR3 DNA sequence: TGCGCCAGCAGCACCAGTGTGGGGAACTATGGCTACACCTTC.

This clone was seen only once. The V call is TRBV12-3 or TRBV12-4, the J call TRBJ1-1, with D maybe TRBD1 (6 bases). This CDR3 region has 12 residues. Trimming pared 4 bases from V and 9 bases from J, leaving 12 bases between. The CDR3 loop is CASSSTGRKAFF. CDR3 DNA sequence: TGTGCCAGCAGTTCTACAGGGCGCAAAGCTTTCTTT.

V gene TRBV7-9 combines with J gene TRBJ1-6, with TRBD1 matching 7 bases. Germline assignment: CDR1 SEHNR and CDR2 FQNEAQ (reference sequence). The CDR3 contains 16 residues. The trim removed 2 bases at V and 4 bases at J, leaving 5 bases unmatched. As DNA, the CDR3 is TGTGCCAGCAGCTTAAACAGGGGTTCTTATAATTCACCCCTCCACTTT. This gives the protein CASSLNRGSYNSPLHF.

V and J are TRBV28 and TRBJ2-7; 7 nucleotides line up with TRBD1. V was clipped by 5 bases and J by 2 bases; unmatched bases: 12. CDR1 is MDHEN, CDR2 SYDVKM, per germline. The CDR3 totals 16 residues. This chain's CDR3 is CASSQNDREYTYEQYF. In DNA form, the CDR3 reads TGTGCCAGCAGTCAGAACGACAGGGAGTACACCTACGAGCAGTACTTC.

The chain employs TRBV7-9 and TRBJ2-1; 14 bases match TRBD2. This CDR3 contains 17 residues. The V segment lost 1 base and the J segment 9 bases; nucleotides outside the gene matches: 8. In germline, CDR1 is SEHNR, CDR2 FQNEAQ (reference sequence). The DNA of the CDR3 is TGTGCCAGCAGCTTAGAGGGACTAGCGGGAGAGGGAGGTGAGCAGTTCTTC. Translating it yields CASSLEGLAGEGGEQFF.

CDR3 amino acids: CASSPRQGRNEKLFF. The CDR3 DNA is TGTGCCAGCAGCCCTCGTCAGGGACGTAATGAAAAACTGTTTTTT. The gene calls are TRBV3-1 (or the pseudogene TRBV3-2) and TRBJ1-4; D perhaps matches TRBD1 (5 bases). The germline CDR1 and CDR2 sequences are LGHDT and YNNKEL (reference sequence). This CDR3 contains 15 residues. Between the trimmed V and J ends, which lost 4 bases and 4 bases, there was a span of 13 bases.

The sample holds a few counts of this clone. The chain recombines TRBV3-1 (or the pseudogene TRBV3-2) with TRBJ1-4; D is perhaps TRBD1 (5 bases). This CDR3 has 14 amino acids. V dropped 6 bases and J dropped 5 bases, with 13 bases sitting between them. Germline-derived CDR1 and CDR2 are LGHDT and YNNKEL (reference sequence). CDR3 amino acids: CASRAGTSNEKLFF. The CDR3 nucleotides read TGTGCCAGCAGAGCCGGGACCTCGAATGAAAAACTGTTTTTT.

The rearrangement links TRBV28 to TRBJ1-2; D is uncertain. V was cut by 3 bases and J by 5 bases, with 13 bases left in between. Germline assignment: CDR1 MDHEN and CDR2 SYDVKM. The CDR3 sequence is 14 residues long. The CDR3 DNA reads TGTGCCAGCAGTTTGGCTCAGCCTTCATATGGCTACACCTTC. It translates to CASSLAQPSYGYTF.

This chain uses TRBV13 with TRBJ2-1; D unclear. The CDR3 has 15 residues. Trimming removed 8 bases from V and 4 bases from J, with 18 bases in between. Germline CDR1 is PRHDT and CDR2 is FYEKMQ (reference sequence). CDR3 coding DNA: TGTGCCAGCTCGCCAGGCTTATCTCGTTACAATGAGCAGTTCTTC. It translates to CASSPGLSRYNEQFF.

The chain is built from TRBV20-1 and TRBJ1-2; no clear D gene. CDR3 size: 11 residues. The V end was cut by 0 bases, the J end by 8 bases, with 7 bases between. CDR1 is DFQATT and CDR2 is SNEGSKA in the germline V gene (reference sequence). The CDR3 nucleotides are TGCAGTGCTAGAGATGGTAGCGGCTACACCTTC. Amino acid sequence: CSARDGSGYTF.

This clone was observed once. V usage is TRBV7-3 and J usage is TRBJ2-1; the D gene could be TRBD1 or TRBD2 (6 bases each). Trimming removed 0 bases at V and 7 bases at J, with 7 bases between. The CDR3 length is 13 residues. The germline CDR1 and CDR2 sequences are SGHTA and FQGTGA. The CDR3 here is CASSLTGGNEQFF. CDR3 nucleotides: TGTGCCAGCAGCTTAACAGGGGGGAATGAGCAGTTCTTC.

The V gene is TRBV29-1, the J gene TRBJ1-3; maybe TRBD1 (5 bases). The CDR3 is made up of 14 amino acids. V shed 6 bases and J shed 0 bases, with 12 bases lying between them. CDR1 and CDR2 (germline): SQVTM, ANQGSEA. CDR3 sequence reads: CSVRGDGSGNTIYF. DNA for the CDR3: TGCAGCGTGAGGGGAGATGGCTCTGGAAACACCATATATTTT.

The chain links TRBV5-1 to TRBJ2-6; 7 bases fit TRBD2. Germline-derived CDR1 and CDR2 are SGHRS and YFSETQ. V lost 5 bases to trimming and J lost 1 base; unmatched junction nucleotides: 6. The CDR3 consists of 16 residues. CDR3 nucleotides: TGCGCCAGCAGAACCGAGCGGGGTTCTGGGGCCAACGTCCTGACTTTC. Translating it yields CASRTERGSGANVLTF.

The V call is TRBV15, the J call TRBJ2-7; D remains ambiguous. Germline CDR1 and CDR2: LNHNV and YYDKDF (reference sequence). V shed 0 bases and J shed 0 bases, with 6 bases lying between them. The CDR3 is 14 residues long. The CDR3 region has the DNA TGTGCCACCAGCAGAGACTTGAGCTCCTACGAGCAGTACTTC. This codes for CATSRDLSSYEQYF.

This clone appeared once. The V and J genes are TRBV24-1 and TRBJ2-3; 9 bases align to TRBD1. In germline, CDR1 is KGHDR, CDR2 SFDVKD. Losses at the gene ends were 4 bases for V and 7 bases for J; bases not matched to a gene: 11. This CDR3 has 16 amino acids. Written as DNA, the CDR3 is TGTGCCACCAGTGAGACCGGGACAGGGTCGTATAATACGCAGTATTTT. Translated, it gives CATSETGTGSYNTQYF.

The genes are TRBV3-1 (or the pseudogene TRBV3-2) and TRBJ2-1; D possibly matches TRBD1 or TRBD2 (5 bases each). This CDR3 is 13 amino acids long. CDR1 is LGHDT, CDR2 YNNKEL, per germline (reference sequence). V lost 1 base and J 8 bases, leaving 9 bases between the germline ends. CDR3 nucleotides: TGTGCCAGCAGCCAAGGACTGGGGGATGAGCAGTTCTTC. This encodes CASSQGLGDEQFF.